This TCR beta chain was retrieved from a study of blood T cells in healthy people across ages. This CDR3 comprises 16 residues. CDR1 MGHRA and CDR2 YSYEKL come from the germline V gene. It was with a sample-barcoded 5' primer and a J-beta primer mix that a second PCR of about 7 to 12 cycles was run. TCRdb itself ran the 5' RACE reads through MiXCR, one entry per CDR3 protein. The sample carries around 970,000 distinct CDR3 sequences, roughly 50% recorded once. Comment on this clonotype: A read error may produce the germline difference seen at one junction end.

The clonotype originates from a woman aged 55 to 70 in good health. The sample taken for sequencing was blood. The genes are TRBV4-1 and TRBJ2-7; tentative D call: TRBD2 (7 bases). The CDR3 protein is CASSPQGGGPSCEQYF. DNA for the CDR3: TGCGCCAGCAGCCCACAAGGGGGAGGGCCTTCCTGCGAGCAGTACTTC.